This T cell receptor beta chain derives from a study of CD8 T cells in ankylosing spondylitis. CDR3 length: 15 amino acids. Germline V gene sequence: CDR1 SNHLY, CDR2 FYNNEI. V shed 7 bases and J 10 bases; nucleotides not matched to a gene: 11. From the 5' RACE reads, TCRdb called clonotypes with MiXCR, one entry per CDR3 protein. The sample shows 200,000 to 300,000 distinct CDR3 sequences, about 10% of them seen only once. The V call is TRBV2, the J call TRBJ1-6, with TRBD1 matching 9 bases. This clonotype was sampled from a male donor with ankylosing spondylitis or in good health (not recorded which). Sequencing used blood, either unsorted or a sorted T cell fraction (not recorded which). The CDR3 reads CASTPGQGLRSPLHF. The CDR3 bases are TGTGCCAGCACGCCGGGACAGGGACTACGATCACCCCTCCACTTT.